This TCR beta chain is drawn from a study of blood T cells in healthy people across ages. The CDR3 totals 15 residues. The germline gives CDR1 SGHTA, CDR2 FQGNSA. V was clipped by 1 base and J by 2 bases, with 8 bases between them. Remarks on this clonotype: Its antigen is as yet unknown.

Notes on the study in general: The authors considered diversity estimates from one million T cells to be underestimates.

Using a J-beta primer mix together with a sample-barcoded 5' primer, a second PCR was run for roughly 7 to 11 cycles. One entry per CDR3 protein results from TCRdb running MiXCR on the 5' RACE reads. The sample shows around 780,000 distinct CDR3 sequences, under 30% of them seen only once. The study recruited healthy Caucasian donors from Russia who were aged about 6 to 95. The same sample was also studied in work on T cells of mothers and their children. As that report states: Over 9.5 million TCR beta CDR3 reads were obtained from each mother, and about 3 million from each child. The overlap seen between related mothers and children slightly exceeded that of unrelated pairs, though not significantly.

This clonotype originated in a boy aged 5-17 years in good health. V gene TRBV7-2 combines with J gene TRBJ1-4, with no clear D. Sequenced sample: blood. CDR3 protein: CASSLGASTNEKLFF. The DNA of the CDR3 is TGTGCCAGCAGCTTAGGGGCCAGCACTAATGAAAAACTGTTTTTT.